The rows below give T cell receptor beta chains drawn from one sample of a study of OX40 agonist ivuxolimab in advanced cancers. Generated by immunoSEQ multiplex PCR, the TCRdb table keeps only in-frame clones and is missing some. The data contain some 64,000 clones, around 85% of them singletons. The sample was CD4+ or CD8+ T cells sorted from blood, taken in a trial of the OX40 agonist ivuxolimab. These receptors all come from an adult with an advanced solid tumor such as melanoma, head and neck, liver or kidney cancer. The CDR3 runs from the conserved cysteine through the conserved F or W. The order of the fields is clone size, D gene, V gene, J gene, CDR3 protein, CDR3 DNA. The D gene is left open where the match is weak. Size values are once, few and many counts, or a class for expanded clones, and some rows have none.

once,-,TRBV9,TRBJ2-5,CASSGDFQETQYF,TGTGCCAGCAGCGGGGACTTCCAAGAGACCCAGTACTTC
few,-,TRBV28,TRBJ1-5,CASSSPGGNQPQHF,TGTGCCAGCAGTTCCCCAGGTGGCAATCAGCCCCAGCATTTT
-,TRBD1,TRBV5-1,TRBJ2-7,CASSSRGQGAVEQYF,TGCGCCAGCAGCTCCCGCGGACAGGGAGCAGTCGAGCAGTACTTC
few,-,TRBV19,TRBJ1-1,CASSQQWSGTEAFF,TGTGCCAGTAGCCAACAGTGGAGTGGCACTGAAGCTTTCTTT
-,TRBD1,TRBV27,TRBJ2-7,CASSLGDSYEQYF,TGTGCCAGCAGTTTAGGGGACAGCTACGAGCAGTACTTC
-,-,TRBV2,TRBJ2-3,CASSDSASTDTQYF,TGTGCCAGCAGTGACTCAGCTAGCACAGATACGCAGTATTTT
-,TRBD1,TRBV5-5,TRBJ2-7,CASRTGQVNYEQYF,TGTGCCAGCAGAACTGGACAGGTCAACTACGAGCAGTACTTC
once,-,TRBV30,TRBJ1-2,CAWEGGGYGYTF,TGTGCCTGGGAGGGAGGGGGCTATGGCTACACCTTC
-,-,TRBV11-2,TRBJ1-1,CASQRVNTEAFF,TGTGCCAGCCAACGGGTGAACACTGAAGCTTTCTTT
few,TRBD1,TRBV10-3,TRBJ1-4,CAISGTGGREKLFF,TGTGCCATCAGTGGGACAGGGGGACGGGAAAAACTGTTTTTT
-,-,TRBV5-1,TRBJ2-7,CASSLVGGSDEQYF,TGCGCCAGCAGCTTGGTAGGAGGGAGCGACGAGCAGTACTTC
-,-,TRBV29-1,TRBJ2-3,CSVEDPPGATDTQYF,TGCAGCGTTGAAGATCCCCCGGGGGCAACAGATACGCAGTATTTT
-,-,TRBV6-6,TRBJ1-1,CASSYGGATEAFF,TGTGCCAGCAGTTACGGTGGGGCCACTGAAGCTTTCTTT
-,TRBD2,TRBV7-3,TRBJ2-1,CASSSPRGAYNEQFF,TGTGCCAGCAGCTCCCCACGGGGGGCCTACAATGAGCAGTTCTTC
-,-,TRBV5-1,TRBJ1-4,CASSFYPERNEKLFF,TGCGCCAGCAGCTTTTACCCCGAAAGAAATGAAAAACTGTTTTTT
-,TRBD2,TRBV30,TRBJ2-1,CALGAGTSGYNEQFF,TGTGCTTTGGGCGCCGGGACTAGCGGGTACAATGAGCAGTTCTTC
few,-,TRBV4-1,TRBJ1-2,CASSQDRGGDRGYTF,TGCGCCAGCAGCCAAGATAGAGGAGGGGATCGTGGCTACACCTTC
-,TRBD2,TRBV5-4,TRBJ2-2,CASSWTSGNTGELFF,TGTGCCAGCAGCTGGACTAGCGGGAACACCGGGGAGCTGTTTTTT
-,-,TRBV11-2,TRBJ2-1,CASSPRLGSEQFF,TGTGCCAGCAGCCCACGATTGGGGAGTGAGCAGTTCTTC
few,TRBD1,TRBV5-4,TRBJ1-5,CASSITGTGRNQPQHF,TGTGCCAGCAGCATAACCGGGACAGGTCGGAATCAGCCCCAGCATTTT
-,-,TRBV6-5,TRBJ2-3,CASSYRGASTDTQYF,TGTGCCAGCAGTTACCGGGGAGCTAGCACAGATACGCAGTATTTT
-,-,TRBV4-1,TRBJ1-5,CASSHPPPRGNQPQHF,TGCGCCAGCAGCCACCCCCCACCCCGGGGCAATCAGCCCCAGCATTTT
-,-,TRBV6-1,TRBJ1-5,CASSERGSPYSNQPQHF,TGTGCCAGCAGTGAACGCGGGTCTCCGTATAGCAATCAGCCCCAGCATTTT
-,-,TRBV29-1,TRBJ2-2,CSVLKDTLNTGELFF,TGCAGCGTATTAAAAGACACTCTGAACACCGGGGAGCTGTTTTTT
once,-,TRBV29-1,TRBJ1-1,CSVDRPENTEAFF,TGCAGCGTCGACAGGCCCGAGAACACTGAAGCTTTCTTT
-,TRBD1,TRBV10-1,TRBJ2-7,CASSDPGQGLYEQYF,TGCGCCAGCAGTGATCCGGGACAGGGACTCTACGAGCAGTACTTC
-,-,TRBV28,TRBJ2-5,CASSLPGQETQYF,TGTGCCAGCAGCCTGCCGGGCCAAGAGACCCAGTACTTC
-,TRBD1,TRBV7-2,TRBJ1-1,CASSGGGLTFF,TGTGCCAGCAGCGGAGGGGGCTTGACTTTCTTT
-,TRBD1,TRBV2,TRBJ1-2,CASSSRGRQGYGYTF,TGTGCCAGCAGTTCCAGGGGGCGTCAAGGCTATGGCTACACCTTC
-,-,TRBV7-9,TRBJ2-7,CASSLSWTSYEQYF,TGTGCCAGCAGCTTAAGTTGGACTTCCTACGAGCAGTACTTC
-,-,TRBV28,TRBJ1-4,CASSKGGAREKLFF,TGTGCCAGCAGCAAGGGGGGGGCAAGGGAAAAACTGTTTTTT
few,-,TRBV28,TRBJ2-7,CASSLKGGEQYF,TGTGCCAGCAGTTTGAAGGGCGGCGAGCAGTACTTC
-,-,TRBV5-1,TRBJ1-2,CASSEDNGGYGYTF,TGCGCCAGCAGCGAGGACAACGGGGGCTATGGCTACACCTTC
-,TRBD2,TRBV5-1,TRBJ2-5,CASSLGLAGETQYF,TGCGCCAGCAGCTTGGGACTAGCAGGGGAGACCCAGTACTTC
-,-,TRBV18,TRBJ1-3,CASSPPELFSGNTIYF,TGTGCCAGCTCACCACCGGAATTGTTCTCTGGAAACACCATATATTTT
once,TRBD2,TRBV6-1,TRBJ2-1,CASSASGGAGYNEQFF,TGTGCCAGCAGTGCTAGCGGGGGGGCCGGGTACAATGAGCAGTTCTTC
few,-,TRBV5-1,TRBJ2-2,CASSLALQSAGELFF,TGCGCCAGCAGCTTGGCCCTACAGAGTGCCGGGGAGCTGTTTTTT
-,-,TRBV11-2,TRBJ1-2,CASSLGVAGPYGYTF,TGTGCCAGCAGCTTAGGGGTTGCGGGGCCGTATGGCTACACCTTC
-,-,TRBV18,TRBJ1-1,CASSPGRGRAEAFF,TGTGCCAGCTCACCAGGGAGGGGGAGGGCTGAAGCTTTCTTT
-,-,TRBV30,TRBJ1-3,CAWSTGPGNTIYF,TGTGCCTGGAGTACGGGGCCTGGAAACACCATATATTTT
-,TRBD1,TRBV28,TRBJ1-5,CASSMGQGVSSQPQHF,TGTGCCAGCAGCATGGGACAGGGTGTTTCAAGTCAGCCCCAGCATTTT
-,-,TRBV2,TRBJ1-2,CASSEQSLDYGYTF,TGTGCCAGCAGTGAGCAGTCCTTGGACTATGGCTACACCTTC
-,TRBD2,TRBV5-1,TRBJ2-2,CASRPLAGDTGELFF,TGCGCCAGCAGACCCCTAGCGGGAGACACCGGGGAGCTGTTTTTT
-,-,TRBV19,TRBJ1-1,CASRLGFGTEAFF,TGTGCCAGTAGGCTCGGGTTCGGCACTGAAGCTTTCTTT
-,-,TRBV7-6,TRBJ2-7,CASSFSADSYEQYF,TGTGCCAGCAGCTTTAGCGCAGACTCCTACGAGCAGTACTTC
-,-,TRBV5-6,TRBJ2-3,CASSFLGTSSQGGTQYF,TGTGCCAGCAGCTTCCTGGGCACTAGCAGCCAAGGCGGTACGCAGTATTTT
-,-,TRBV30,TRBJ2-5,CAWSPTGWETQYF,TGTGCCTGGAGTCCCACAGGGTGGGAGACCCAGTACTTC
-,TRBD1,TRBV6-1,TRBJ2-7,CASRPLTGAYEQYF,TGTGCCAGCCGCCCCCTGACAGGGGCCTACGAGCAGTACTTC